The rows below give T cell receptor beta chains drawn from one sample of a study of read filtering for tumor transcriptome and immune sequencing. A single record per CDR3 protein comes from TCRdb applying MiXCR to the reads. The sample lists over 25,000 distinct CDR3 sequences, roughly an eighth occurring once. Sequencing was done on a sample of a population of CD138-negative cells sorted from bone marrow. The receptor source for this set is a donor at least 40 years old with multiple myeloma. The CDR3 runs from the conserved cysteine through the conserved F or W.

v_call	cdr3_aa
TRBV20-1	CSARGRQEMDTGELFF
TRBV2	CASSDGYGADEQYF
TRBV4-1	CASSQLAGERNYNEQFF
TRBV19	CASSTQGNNQPQHF
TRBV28	CASTPGEAGEQFF
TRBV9	CASSADGRMNTEAFF
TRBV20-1	CSARVGLAGNNEQFF
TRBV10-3	CAISEQTESNEQFF
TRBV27	CASGVLLDDTQYF
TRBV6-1	CASTGHNSANYGYTF
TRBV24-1	CATSDRRTRNEQFF
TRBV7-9	CASSLSGLETQYF
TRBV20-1	CSAATSYNSPLHF
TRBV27	CASSLPPIVGVLYEQYF
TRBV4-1	CASCAGSTDTQYF
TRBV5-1	CASSLESGVAGYTF
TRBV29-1	CSVVGWNGGERYGYTF
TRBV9	CASSAGEALQETQYF
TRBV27	CASSLRNGTPNHRYF
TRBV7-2	CASSAGLAVNNEQFF
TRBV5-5	CASSQSTTTSSYNEQFF
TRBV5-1	CASSASHGSSTDTQYF